The 30 T cell receptor beta chains below come from one sample, sequenced in a study of immune heterogeneity within non-small cell lung tumors. Multiplex PCR with 32 V and 13 J primers amplified TCR beta CDR3. MiXCR, run by TCRdb on the multiplex PCR reads, gives a single entry per CDR3 protein. The sample holds 6,000 to 6,500 distinct CDR3 sequences, 22% seen once. Bulk tumor gDNA, roughly 600 ng per sample, served as the TCR template. Far-apart biopsies, several per primary tumor, were taken during surgery. Curative surgery was undertaken by patients, who had untreated, newly diagnosed non-small cell lung cancer. Sequenced: lung tumor tissue. Receptors originate from a man between 65 and 80 years old with non-small cell lung cancer.

By frequency in the sample, this clonotype is large. This chain joins TRBV27 and TRBJ2-7; D possibly corresponds to TRBD1 (5 bases). The length of the CDR3 is 15 residues. Trimming took 2 bases from V and 2 from J, leaving 13 bases between them. Germline V gives CDR1 MNHEY, CDR2 SMNVEV (reference sequence). The CDR3 DNA is TGTGCCAGCAGTTTACCCCCCGCAGGGACCTACGAGCAGTACTTC. It codes for CASSLPPAGTYEQYF.

The CDR3 DNA reads as TGCAGTGCTAGAGGCGGCAATCAGCCCCAGCATTTT. Its translation is CSARGGNQPQHF. This rearrangement joins TRBV20-1 to TRBJ1-5, with D uncertain. V was shortened by 1 base and J by 2 bases, with 3 bases between the two germline ends. CDR1 and CDR2 (germline): DFQATT, SNEGSKA (reference sequence). CDR3 length equals 12 residues.

This clonotype was detected many times. The chain carries TRBV30 and TRBJ2-3, with D unclear. Germline-derived CDR1 and CDR2 are GTSNPN and SVGIG (reference sequence). CDR3 length: 13 amino acids. With 0 bases removed from V and 5 bases from J, the gap between germline ends came to 9 bases. The chain's CDR3 is CAWSVGGLDTQYF. CDR3 bases: TGTGCCTGGAGTGTAGGCGGCTTAGATACGCAGTATTTT.

The CDR3 DNA is TGCAGCGTTGGAAAACTAGCGGGAGGGGGTGAGCAGTTCTTC. Its translation is CSVGKLAGGGEQFF. The chain couples TRBV29-1 to TRBJ2-1; 13 bases match TRBD2. Germline V gives CDR1 SQVTM, CDR2 ANQGSEA. The length of the CDR3 is 14 residues. Trimming took 4 bases from V and 9 from J; bases not matched to a gene: 6.

This clonotype has ten or more counts. The rearrangement joins TRBV28 to TRBJ1-4; D ambiguous. CDR3 size: 15 residues. Germline-derived CDR1 and CDR2 are MDHEN and SYDVKM. Trimming removed 6 bases from V and 4 bases from J, with 15 bases in between. CDR3 DNA: TGTGCCAGCAGAAGACCCCATCGGATTAATGAAAAACTGTTTTTT. Translation: CASRRPHRINEKLFF.

By share of the sample, this clonotype is medium-sized. The rearrangement uses TRBV20-1 and TRBJ2-1, with no clear D. V lost 2 bases, J lost 6 bases, and 14 bases lay in between. The CDR3 has 14 amino acids. CDR1 and CDR2 (germline): DFQATT, SNEGSKA (reference sequence). CDR3 nucleotide sequence: TGCAGTGCTAGATGGCAGACGACAACCAATGAGCAGTTCTTC. It codes for CSARWQTTTNEQFF.

This clonotype was detected many times. The chain joins TRBV6-6 to TRBJ2-6; D is unresolved. This CDR3 is 14 amino acids long. Between the trimmed V and J ends, which lost 2 bases and 0 bases, there was a span of 2 bases. The germline CDR1 and CDR2 sequences are MNHNY and SVGAGI (reference sequence). The CDR3 sequence is CASSYGSGANVLTF. DNA for the CDR3: TGTGCCAGCAGTTACGGCTCTGGGGCCAACGTCCTGACTTTC.

In this sample, this clonotype turned up many times. V usage is TRBV15 and J usage is TRBJ2-1, with 7 bases lining up with TRBD1. The J segment lost 2 bases and the V segment lost 1 base, leaving 2 bases of the junction unmatched. This CDR3 has 15 residues. Germline-derived CDR1 and CDR2 are LNHNV and YYDKDF (reference sequence). CDR3 in amino acids: CATSRVDRTYNEQFF. DNA for the CDR3: TGTGCCACCAGCAGAGTGGACAGGACCTACAATGAGCAGTTCTTC.

The chain couples TRBV20-1 to TRBJ2-3, with D hard to call. The CDR3 loop spans 11 amino acids. Per germline, CDR1 DFQATT and CDR2 SNEGSKA (reference sequence). Trimming took 6 bases from V and 2 from J, leaving 6 bases between them. This chain's CDR3 is CSASFTDTQYF. The CDR3 nucleotides are TGCAGTGCCTCTTTCACAGATACGCAGTATTTT.

The rearrangement joins TRBV29-1 to TRBJ1-1; D remains ambiguous. This CDR3 has 16 amino acids. Germline V gives CDR1 SQVTM, CDR2 ANQGSEA. Trimming took off 5 bases at V and 1 base at J, with 20 bases between the two ends. CDR3 loop: CSVKGWQTTGNTEAFF. CDR3 nucleotide sequence: TGCAGCGTTAAAGGATGGCAGACTACGGGGAACACTGAAGCTTTCTTT.

By proportion, this clonotype is medium-sized. This chain links TRBV6-1 with TRBJ2-3, with TRBD2 matching over 11 bases. Germline V gives CDR1 MNHNS, CDR2 SASEGT. CDR3 length: 16 amino acids. V was clipped by 5 bases and J by 3 bases; unmatched bases: 7. In DNA, the CDR3 is TGTGCCAGCAGTCGCTGGGCTAGCGGGAGGACAGATACGCAGTATTTT. Its translation: CASSRWASGRTDTQYF.

The rearrangement joins TRBV7-3 to TRBJ2-1, with 9 bases fitting TRBD2. This CDR3 contains 15 residues. Germline CDR1 SGHTA, CDR2 FQGTGA. Trimming took 5 bases from V and 6 from J; bases not matched to a gene: 8. CDR3 coding DNA: TGTGCCAGCAGCCCTTTAGCGGGGGTGGGCAATGAGCAGTTCTTC. Its protein is CASSPLAGVGNEQFF.

By share of the sample, this clonotype is medium-sized. The CDR3 loop is CASGTRDSTYEQYF. The CDR3 nucleotides are TGTGCCAGTGGGACACGGGACAGCACCTACGAGCAGTACTTC. This sequence joins TRBV6-1 and TRBJ2-7; 7 nucleotides agree with TRBD1. V lost 9 bases and J lost 2; bases outside the gene matches: 10. From germline, CDR1 is MNHNS and CDR2 SASEGT. This CDR3 comprises 14 residues.

The chain couples TRBV15 to TRBJ1-4; the D is unclear. Germline assignment: CDR1 LNHNV and CDR2 YYDKDF (reference sequence). V was trimmed by 2 bases and J by 3 bases, leaving 10 bases between them. The CDR3 is made up of 15 amino acids. The CDR3 nucleotides are TGTGCCACCAGCAGAACCCCTGGGTCTAATGAAAAACTGTTTTTT. The encoded protein is CATSRTPGSNEKLFF.

This clonotype qualifies as medium-sized. V gene TRBV6-6 combines with J gene TRBJ2-7; TRBD2 matches 12 bases. The junction had 6 bases not matched to a gene; V was cut back by 0 bases and J by 3 bases. This CDR3 contains 17 residues. Germline V gene sequence: CDR1 MNHNY, CDR2 SVGAGI (reference sequence). Here the CDR3 DNA reads TGTGCCAGCAGTTACTCGACACAGACTAGCGGGAGCTACGAGCAGTACTTC. This encodes CASSYSTQTSGSYEQYF.

This clonotype is judged medium-sized. The V and J genes are TRBV24-1 and TRBJ2-1; D remains ambiguous. The CDR3 is 14 residues long. The ends were cut back, 6 bases at V and 0 bases at J, with 8 bases in the middle. Germline values: CDR1 KGHDR, CDR2 SFDVKD. As DNA, the CDR3 is TGTGCCACCAGTAGGGAAAGCTCCTACAATGAGCAGTTCTTC. This gives the protein CATSRESSYNEQFF.

This clonotype rates as medium-sized (0.01 to 0.1%). CDR3 amino acids: CSAKGGGVDGNGYTF. The CDR3 nucleotides are TGCAGTGCAAAAGGGGGTGGTGTGGACGGGAATGGCTACACCTTC. The rearrangement links TRBV20-1 to TRBJ1-2, with D possibly matching TRBD1 (6 bases). The length of the CDR3 is 15 residues. The germline V and J ends were trimmed by 6 bases and 6 bases, with 23 bases remaining between them. In germline, CDR1 is DFQATT, CDR2 SNEGSKA (reference sequence).

This clonotype is judged medium-sized. The rearrangement links TRBV6-1 to TRBJ2-2; D is perhaps TRBD1 or TRBD2 (5 bases each). The CDR3 covers 15 residues. The germline CDR1 and CDR2 sequences are MNHNS and SASEGT. Between the trimmed V and J ends, which lost 6 bases and 0 bases, there was a span of 11 bases. The CDR3 DNA is TGTGCCAGCAGGACGGGACGAACGAACACCGGGGAGCTGTTTTTT. The encoded protein is CASRTGRTNTGELFF.

This clonotype has at least ten counts. This rearrangement joins TRBV5-1 to TRBJ2-6; a weak D match, TRBD2 (6 bases). CDR3 length: 17 amino acids. Germline lookup yields CDR1 SGHRS and CDR2 YFSETQ. V dropped 0 bases and J dropped 0 bases, with 10 bases sitting between them. The CDR3 DNA reads TGCGCCAGCAGCTTGGGGTACGGGGGCTCTGGGGCCAACGTCCTGACTTTC. Translated, it gives CASSLGYGGSGANVLTF.

By share, this clonotype ranks as medium-sized. The rearrangement uses TRBV7-9 and TRBJ1-2; no reliable D call. V was trimmed by 4 bases and J by 4 bases, leaving 16 bases between them. The CDR3 is 15 residues long. Germline lookup yields CDR1 SEHNR and CDR2 FQNEAQ (reference sequence). CDR3 region: CASSSDPRVFYGYTF. The CDR3 bases are TGTGCCAGCAGCTCCGACCCCCGCGTTTTCTATGGCTACACCTTC.

This clonotype is medium-sized (0.01 to 0.1%) within its sample. The V call is TRBV20-1, the J call TRBJ2-3; D call uncertain. The V and J ends lost 1 base and 3 bases respectively, with 5 bases between them. The CDR3 extends over 12 amino acids. Germline CDR1 reads DFQATT; CDR2 reads SNEGSKA (reference sequence). CDR3 bases: TGCAGTGCTAGAGCTTCTACAGATACGCAGTATTTT. This sequence encodes CSARASTDTQYF.

By its share, this clonotype is medium-sized. The V call is TRBV20-1, the J call TRBJ2-2; D is uncertain. From germline, CDR1 is DFQATT and CDR2 SNEGSKA (reference sequence). CDR3 length equals 14 residues. The V and J ends lost 3 bases and 8 bases respectively, with 16 bases between them. DNA for the CDR3: TGCAGTGCTAGGATGGCGAGTGGACGAGGGGAGCTGTTTTTT. Protein product: CSARMASGRGELFF.

This clonotype was observed at least ten times. The genes are TRBV7-9 and TRBJ2-7; 7 nucleotides align to TRBD1. The V segment lost 1 base and the J segment 3 bases; nucleotides outside the gene matches: 3. The germline CDR1 and CDR2 sequences are SEHNR and FQNEAQ (reference sequence). This CDR3 contains 14 residues. The DNA of the CDR3 is TGTGCCAGCAGCTTAGTAGGGGGCGGCTACGAGCAGTACTTC. Amino acid sequence: CASSLVGGGYEQYF. Combining the CDR3 with reference TRBV7-9 and TRBJ2-7 gives the whole variable domain DTGVSQNPRHKITKRGQNVTFRCDPISEHNRLYWYRQTLGQGPEFLTYFQNEAQLEKSRLLSDRFSAERPKGSFSTLEIQRTEQGDSAMYLCASSLVGGGYEQYFGPGTRLTVT.

This clonotype is classed as medium-sized. This rearrangement joins TRBV20-1 to TRBJ2-7, with no clear D. Germline V gene sequence: CDR1 DFQATT, CDR2 SNEGSKA (reference sequence). The CDR3 sequence is 12 residues long. Trimming removed 1 base from V and 2 bases from J, with 6 bases in between. The CDR3, as DNA: TGCAGTGCTAGAGTCGGTGCCTACGAGCAGTACTTC. Translation: CSARVGAYEQYF.

This clonotype qualifies as medium-sized. V gene TRBV20-1 combines with J gene TRBJ2-2; the match to TRBD1 covers 7 bases. V was pared by 4 bases and J by 2 bases, with 4 bases of the junction left unmatched. This CDR3 has 14 amino acids. Germline V CDR1 and CDR2: DFQATT, SNEGSKA (reference sequence). The CDR3 loop is CSATGTVNTGELFF. CDR3 DNA sequence: TGCAGTGCTACCGGGACAGTTAACACCGGGGAGCTGTTTTTT.

This clonotype was recorded at least ten times. V usage is TRBV18 and J usage is TRBJ2-3; D unresolved. This CDR3 region has 15 residues. V lost 2 bases, J lost 2 bases, and 11 bases lay in between. CDR1 KGHSH and CDR2 LQKENI come from the germline V gene. In DNA form, the CDR3 reads TGTGCCAGCTCACCAGGCAGGTCAGCCACAGATACGCAGTATTTT. It specifies CASSPGRSATDTQYF.

By frequency in the sample, this clonotype is medium-sized (0.01 to 0.1%). V is TRBV6-1 and J is TRBJ2-1, with a possible D match to TRBD2 (7 bases). The CDR3 runs 15 residues. The germline gives CDR1 MNHNS, CDR2 SASEGT. V was trimmed by 4 bases and J by 8 bases, leaving 18 bases between them. The CDR3 DNA reads as TGTGCCAGCAGTGCTAGCGGCCCGAGGGGGTATGAGCAGTTCTTC. Encoded protein: CASSASGPRGYEQFF.

Sample share makes this clonotype medium-sized. The chain has TRBV2 and TRBJ1-5; no clear D gene. Germline V gene lookup returns CDR1 SNHLY and CDR2 FYNNEI. V shed 5 bases and J shed 0 bases, with 14 bases lying between them. This CDR3 is built from 16 residues. CDR3 DNA sequence: TGTGCCAGCAGTACAAGTAGAGGACCTAGCAATCAGCCCCAGCATTTT. It encodes CASSTSRGPSNQPQHF.

Worth noting for this clonotype: Possible read error: a much larger clone is one base away. The chain combines TRBV7-2 with TRBJ2-1; the D call may be TRBD1 or TRBD2 (6 bases each). The CDR3 has 14 amino acids. The V end was cut by 5 bases, the J end by 6 bases, with 14 bases between. Germline CDR1 is SGHTA and CDR2 is FQGNSA. The CDR3 region has the DNA TGTGCCAGCAGCCGCCCCGGGGGCCCCAATGAGCAGTTCTTC. This encodes CASSRPGGPNEQFF.

This clonotype was counted once. In nucleotides, the CDR3 is TGTGCCAGCAGTTCCTACAGGGGGCGCGGGGAGCTGTTTTTT. Its translation: CASSSYRGRGELFF. The rearrangement uses TRBV27 and TRBJ2-2; TRBD1 matches 9 bases. This CDR3 contains 14 residues. V dropped 4 bases and J dropped 7; count of bases not matched to a gene: 4. Germline V CDR1 and CDR2: MNHEY, SMNVEV (reference sequence).